A selection of T cell receptor beta chains follows, all from one sample in a study of shared clonotypes between healthy human individuals. The table came from immunoSEQ multiplex PCR; TCRdb's copy has only in-frame clones and leaves some out. The sample includes about 2.3 million clones, roughly 90% of them seen just once. The specimen sequenced was naive CD4+ T cells from PBMCs. Every receptor here comes from a man younger than 35 in good health. Some clones in this sample may be carry-over from other donors' samples. Each CDR3 is given with its conserved first and last residue. A D gene is named only where the DNA matches it firmly. Size is omitted from some rows. Given values are once, few, many or a class for expanded clones.

J | V | D | size | length | DNA | CDR3
TRBJ2-5 | TRBV10-3 | TRBD1 | - | 14 | TGTGCCATCATGGACAGGGGCCCAGCGGAGACCCAGTACTTC | CAIMDRGPAETQYF
TRBJ1-3 | TRBV4-2 | - | - | 14 | TGTGCCAGCAGCCAAAAGGGTGGCGAGAACACCATATATTTT | CASSQKGGENTIYF
TRBJ2-2 | TRBV5-4 | - | once | 15 | TGTGCCAGCAGCGGCCAGAGGGGGAACACCGGGGAGCTGTTTTTT | CASSGQRGNTGELFF
TRBJ1-1 | TRBV5-4 | - | - | 13 | TGTGCCAGCAGCTTGGTGATTAACACTGAAGCTTTCTTT | CASSLVINTEAFF
TRBJ1-5 | TRBV18 | - | few | 17 | TGTGCCAGCTCACCAGCCCCTATTGGGGGAGGGGCTACTCCCCAGCATTTT | CASSPAPIGGGATPQHF
TRBJ1-2 | TRBV6-1 | - | - | 15 | TGTGCCAGCAGTGAAGCGGTCAGGATAGGCTATGGCTACACCTTC | CASSEAVRIGYGYTF
TRBJ1-2 | TRBV5-1 | - | - | 14 | TGCGCCAGCAGCTTGGAGGACCTCGGCTATGGCTACACCTTC | CASSLEDLGYGYTF
TRBJ2-7 | TRBV5-1 | TRBD2 | - | 14 | TGCGCCAGCAGCTTGGGCGGGGGTTCCTACGAGCAGTACTTC | CASSLGGGSYEQYF
TRBJ2-1 | TRBV5-1 | - | once | 16 | TGCGCCAGCAGCATACTCCCGGGACTCCTGGGGAATGAGCAGTTCTTC | CASSILPGLLGNEQFF
TRBJ2-3 | TRBV20-1 | - | - | 11 | TGCAGTGCTAGGAAGGCACAGACGCAGTATTTT | CSARKAQTQYF
TRBJ2-2 | TRBV7-9 | - | once | 13 | TGTGCCAGCAGGGCCTATAACACCGGGGAGCTGTTTTTT | CASRAYNTGELFF
TRBJ2-1 | TRBV9 | - | - | 13 | TGTGCCAGCAGCGCATCGCCGGGCAATGAGCAGTTCTTC | CASSASPGNEQFF
TRBJ2-7 | TRBV6-5 | TRBD2 | - | 16 | TGTGCCAGCAGTTACTCGGCCCTAGCGGGCGTCTACGAGCAGTACTTC | CASSYSALAGVYEQYF
TRBJ2-5 | TRBV4-1 | - | - | 13 | TGCGCCAGCAGCCAAGTCTCCCAAGAGACCCAGTACTTC | CASSQVSQETQYF
TRBJ2-1 | TRBV27 | TRBD2 | - | 18 | TGTGCCAGCAGTATCTCGGGAGGACGGATACCCTCTTACAATGAGCAGTTCTTC | CASSISGGRIPSYNEQFF
TRBJ2-1 | TRBV6-6 | TRBD2 | - | 16 | TGTGCCAGCAGTACCACTAGCGGGAGGGCCTGGGATGAGCAGTTCTTC | CASSTTSGRAWDEQFF
TRBJ2-1 | TRBV7-8 | TRBD2 | - | 20 | TGTGCCAGCAGCCTCCCCGGTGGCCGAGGACTAGCGGGAGGGGACAATGAGCAGTTCTTC | CASSLPGGRGLAGGDNEQFF
TRBJ1-2 | TRBV5-1 | - | - | 14 | TGCGCCAGCAGCTTGGGGGCAGGGAACTATGGCTACACCTTC | CASSLGAGNYGYTF
TRBJ2-3 | TRBV28 | TRBD2 | - | 15 | TGTGCCAGCAGTATCCCACGGGGGGTCGCAGATACGCAGTATTTT | CASSIPRGVADTQYF
TRBJ2-1 | TRBV6-1 | TRBD2 | - | 14 | TGTGCCAGCGGGGTGGGACTAGCGATGAATGAGCAGTTCTTC | CASGVGLAMNEQFF
TRBJ2-3 | TRBV4-1 | TRBD2 | - | 17 | TGCGCCAGCAGCCGTACGGGACTAGCGGGAGGTACAGATACGCAGTATTTT | CASSRTGLAGGTDTQYF
TRBJ2-5 | TRBV30 | - | - | 15 | TGTGCCTGGAGGGCCCGGTCAGGGACGAGAGAGACCCAGTACTTC | CAWRARSGTRETQYF
TRBJ2-1 | TRBV11-2 | - | - | 13 | TGTGCCAGCACCCCGGGTTGGGTTCCTGAGCAGTTCTTC | CASTPGWVPEQFF
TRBJ1-4 | TRBV7-2 | - | - | 13 | TGTGCCAGCAGCCCGAGCGGGGGCGAAAAACTGTTTTTT | CASSPSGGEKLFF
TRBJ2-3 | TRBV5-6 | - | - | 13 | TGTGCCAGCAGCTTGGCGGGACTTAATACGCAGTATTTT | CASSLAGLNTQYF
TRBJ2-1 | TRBV5-6 | - | - | 13 | TGTGCCAGCAGCTCAGGGACCTACAATGAGCAGTTCTTC | CASSSGTYNEQFF
TRBJ2-3 | TRBV11-3 | - | - | 15 | TGTGCCAGCAGCCCCCGGCGGGACAGCACAGATACGCAGTATTTT | CASSPRRDSTDTQYF
TRBJ2-2 | TRBV19 | TRBD1 | - | 17 | TGTGCCAGTAGTATGACAGGGCTGAATGGGAACACCGGGGAGCTGTTTTTT | CASSMTGLNGNTGELFF
TRBJ2-1 | TRBV29-1 | TRBD1 | - | 13 | TGCAGCGTCCGGGACAGGGTCTACAATGAGCAGTTCTTC | CSVRDRVYNEQFF
TRBJ1-2 | TRBV19 | - | - | 13 | TGTGCCAGTAGTATCCGGGACGGCTATGGCTACACCTTC | CASSIRDGYGYTF
TRBJ2-5 | TRBV4-1 | TRBD2 | - | 16 | TGCGCCAGCAGCCAAGGACTAGCGGGAGGGCAAGAGACCCAGTACTTC | CASSQGLAGGQETQYF
TRBJ1-1 | TRBV28 | TRBD1 | - | 13 | TGTGCGGGACAGGGAATCGCGAACACTGAAGCTTTCTTT | CAGQGIANTEAFF
TRBJ2-7 | TRBV27 | - | - | 13 | TGTGCCAGCACCCCGGGACCGAACTACGAGCAGTACTTC | CASTPGPNYEQYF
TRBJ2-1 | TRBV9 | TRBD1 | - | 15 | TGTGCCAGCAGCGTAGTAGCGACAGGGATTTATGAGCAGTTCTTC | CASSVVATGIYEQFF
TRBJ1-2 | TRBV5-6 | - | - | 14 | TGTGCCAGCAGCTTGGTTCCGAGTGGGTATGGCTACACCTTC | CASSLVPSGYGYTF
TRBJ2-7 | TRBV5-4 | TRBD1 | - | 15 | TGTGCCAGCAGCCACGCGGGACAGGGATACTACGAGCAGTACTTC | CASSHAGQGYYEQYF
TRBJ1-1 | TRBV30 | - | - | 12 | TGTGCCCGAGACAGGATGAACACTGAAGCTTTCTTT | CARDRMNTEAFF
TRBJ1-2 | TRBV30 | - | - | 12 | TGTGCCTGGAGTGTACTGGGGCCCGGCTACACCTTC | CAWSVLGPGYTF
TRBJ2-3 | TRBV5-1 | TRBD2 | - | 17 | TGCGCCAGCAGCTTGGCCGCCGGACTAGCTGGAACAGATACGCAGTATTTT | CASSLAAGLAGTDTQYF
TRBJ1-2 | TRBV20-1 | - | once | 11 | TGCAGTGCTAGAGATAGGTCCGGCTACACCTTC | CSARDRSGYTF
TRBJ1-4 | TRBV7-2 | - | - | 14 | TGTGCCAGCAGCTCGGACGGACGCCTGGAAAAACTGTTTTTT | CASSSDGRLEKLFF
TRBJ1-2 | TRBV19 | - | - | 15 | TGTGCCAGTAGTACCCAGGCTAACTCTAACTATGGCTACACCTTC | CASSTQANSNYGYTF
TRBJ1-5 | TRBV2 | TRBD1 | once | 16 | TGTGCCAGCAGTGAAGCAGGAGACAGGGGATGGGGGGCCCAGCATTTT | CASSEAGDRGWGAQHF
TRBJ1-1 | TRBV29-1 | TRBD1 | - | 14 | TGCAGCGTTAAGGGACAGGCCGGGAACACTGAAGCTTTCTTT | CSVKGQAGNTEAFF
TRBJ2-2 | TRBV7-3 | - | - | 13 | TGTGCCAGCGGACCTGGCGACACCGGGGAGCTGTTTTTT | CASGPGDTGELFF
TRBJ1-4 | TRBV18 | - | - | 19 | TGTGCCAGCTCACCACGTCGGGCAGGGGTGGGAGCAACTAATGAAAAACTGTTTTTT | CASSPRRAGVGATNEKLFF
TRBJ2-7 | TRBV28 | TRBD1 | - | 15 | TGTGCCAGCAGTCCACGGGGACAGGGATCCGGCGAGCAGTACTTC | CASSPRGQGSGEQYF
TRBJ1-1 | TRBV11-2 | - | - | 13 | TGTGCCAGCAGCTTGGGACATGGCACTGAAGCTTTCTTT | CASSLGHGTEAFF
TRBJ2-3 | TRBV15 | TRBD2 | once | 13 | TGTGCCACCAAAGCGGGAGGCACAGATACGCAGTATTTT | CATKAGGTDTQYF
TRBJ1-3 | TRBV6-1 | - | - | 16 | TGTGCCAGCAGTGGGAACGGCCTGAGCTCTGGAAACACCATATATTTT | CASSGNGLSSGNTIYF
TRBJ2-7 | TRBV29-1 | - | - | 9 | TGCAGCGTTGAGGAAGGCAGGGCGTTC | CSVEEGRAF
TRBJ2-2 | TRBV28 | - | - | 14 | TGTGCCAGCAGTTCTCCAGGGAACACCGGGGAGCTGTTTTTT | CASSSPGNTGELFF